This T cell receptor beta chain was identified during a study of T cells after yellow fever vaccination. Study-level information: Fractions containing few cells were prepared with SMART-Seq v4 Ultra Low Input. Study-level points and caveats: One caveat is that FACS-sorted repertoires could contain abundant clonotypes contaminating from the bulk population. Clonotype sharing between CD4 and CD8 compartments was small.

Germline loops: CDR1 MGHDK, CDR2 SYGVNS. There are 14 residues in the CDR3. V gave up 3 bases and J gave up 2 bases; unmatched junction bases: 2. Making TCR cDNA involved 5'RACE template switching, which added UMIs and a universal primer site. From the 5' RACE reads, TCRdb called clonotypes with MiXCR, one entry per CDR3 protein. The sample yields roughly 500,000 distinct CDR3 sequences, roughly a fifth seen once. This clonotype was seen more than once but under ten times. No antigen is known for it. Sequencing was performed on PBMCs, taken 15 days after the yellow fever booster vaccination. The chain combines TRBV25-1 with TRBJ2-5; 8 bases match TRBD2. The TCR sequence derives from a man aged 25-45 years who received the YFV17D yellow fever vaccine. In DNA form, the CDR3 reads TGTGCCAGCAGTGATAGCGGGATACAAGAGACCCAGTACTTC. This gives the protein CASSDSGIQETQYF.